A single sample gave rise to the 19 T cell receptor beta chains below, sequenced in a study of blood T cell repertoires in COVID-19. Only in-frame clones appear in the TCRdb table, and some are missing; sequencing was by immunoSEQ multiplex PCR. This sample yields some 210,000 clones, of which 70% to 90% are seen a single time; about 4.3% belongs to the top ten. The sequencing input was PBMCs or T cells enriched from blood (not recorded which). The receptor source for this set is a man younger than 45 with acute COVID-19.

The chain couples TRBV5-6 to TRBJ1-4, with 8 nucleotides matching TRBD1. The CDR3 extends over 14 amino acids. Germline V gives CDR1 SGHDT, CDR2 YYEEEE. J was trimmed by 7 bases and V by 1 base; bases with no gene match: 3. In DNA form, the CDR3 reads TGTGCCAGCAGCTTGTCCAGGGGGCTTGAAAAACTGTTTTTT. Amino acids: CASSLSRGLEKLFF.

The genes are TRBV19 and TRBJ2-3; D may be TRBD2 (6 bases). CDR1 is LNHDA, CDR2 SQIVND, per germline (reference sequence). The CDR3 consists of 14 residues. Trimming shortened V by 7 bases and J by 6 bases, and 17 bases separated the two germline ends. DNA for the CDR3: TGTGCCAGTACCGGGACTCCGAGTCCGGATACGCAGTATTTT. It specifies CASTGTPSPDTQYF. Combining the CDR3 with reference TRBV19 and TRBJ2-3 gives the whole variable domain DGGITQSPKYLFRKEGQNVTLSCEQNLNHDAMYWYRQDPGQGLRLIYYSQIVNDFQKGDIAEGYSVSREKKESFPLTVTSAQKNPTAFYLCASTGTPSPDTQYFGPGTRLTVL.

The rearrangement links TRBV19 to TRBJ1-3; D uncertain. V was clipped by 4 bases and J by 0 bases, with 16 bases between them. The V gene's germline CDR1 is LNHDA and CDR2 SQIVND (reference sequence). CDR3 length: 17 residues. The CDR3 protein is CASSSGLQLGSGNTIYF. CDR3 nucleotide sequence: TGTGCCAGTAGTAGCGGGCTCCAGCTTGGCTCTGGAAACACCATATATTTT.

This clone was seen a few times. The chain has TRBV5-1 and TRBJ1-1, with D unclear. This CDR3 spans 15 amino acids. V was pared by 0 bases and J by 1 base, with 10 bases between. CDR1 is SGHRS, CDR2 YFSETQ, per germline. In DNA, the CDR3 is TGCGCCAGCAGCTTGGGGGCAGGATCGAACACTGAAGCTTTCTTT. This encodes CASSLGAGSNTEAFF.

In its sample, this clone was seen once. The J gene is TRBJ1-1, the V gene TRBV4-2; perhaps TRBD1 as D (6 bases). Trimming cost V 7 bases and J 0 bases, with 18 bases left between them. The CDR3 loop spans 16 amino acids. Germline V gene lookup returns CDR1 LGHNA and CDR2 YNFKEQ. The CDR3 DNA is TGTGCCAGCAATCTCTGGGGGGGCGAGGTGAACACTGAAGCTTTCTTT. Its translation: CASNLWGGEVNTEAFF.

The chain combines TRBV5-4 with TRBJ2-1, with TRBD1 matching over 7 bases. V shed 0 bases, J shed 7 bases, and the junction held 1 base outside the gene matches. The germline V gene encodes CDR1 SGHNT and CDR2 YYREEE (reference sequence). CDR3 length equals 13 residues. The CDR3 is CASSLEQGNEQFF. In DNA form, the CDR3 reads TGTGCCAGCAGCTTGGAACAGGGGAATGAGCAGTTCTTC.

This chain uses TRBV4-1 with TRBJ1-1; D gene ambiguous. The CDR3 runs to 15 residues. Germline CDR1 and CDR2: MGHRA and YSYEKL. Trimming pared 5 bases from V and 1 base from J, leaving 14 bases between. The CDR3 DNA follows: TGCGCCAGCAGCAGTGAGTATTTCGGGAACACTGAAGCTTTCTTT. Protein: CASSSEYFGNTEAFF.

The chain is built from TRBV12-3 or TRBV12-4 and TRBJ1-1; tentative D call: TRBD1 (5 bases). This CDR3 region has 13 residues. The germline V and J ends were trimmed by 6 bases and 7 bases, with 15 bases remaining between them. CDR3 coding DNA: TGTGCCAGCAGCATGGGGGGTAACGATGAAGCTTTCTTT. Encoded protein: CASSMGGNDEAFF.

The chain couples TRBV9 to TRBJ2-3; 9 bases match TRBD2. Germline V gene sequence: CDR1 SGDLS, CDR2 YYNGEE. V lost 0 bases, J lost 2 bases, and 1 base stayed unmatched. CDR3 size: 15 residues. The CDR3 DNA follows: TGTGCCAGCAGCGTAGGCGGGGGGGACACAGATACGCAGTATTTT. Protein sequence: CASSVGGGDTDTQYF. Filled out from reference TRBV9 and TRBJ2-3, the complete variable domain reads DSGVTQTPKHLITATGQRVTLRCSPRSGDLSVYWYQQSLDQGLQFLIQYYNGEERAKGNILERFSAQQFPDLHSELNLSSLELGDSALYFCASSVGGGDTDTQYFGPGTRLTVL.

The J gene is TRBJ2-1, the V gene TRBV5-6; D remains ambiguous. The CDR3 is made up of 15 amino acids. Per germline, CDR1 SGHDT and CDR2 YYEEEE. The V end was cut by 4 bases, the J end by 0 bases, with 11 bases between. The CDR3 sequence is CASSTDLSSYNEQFF. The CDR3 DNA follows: TGTGCCAGCAGCACCGACTTGAGCTCCTACAATGAGCAGTTCTTC.

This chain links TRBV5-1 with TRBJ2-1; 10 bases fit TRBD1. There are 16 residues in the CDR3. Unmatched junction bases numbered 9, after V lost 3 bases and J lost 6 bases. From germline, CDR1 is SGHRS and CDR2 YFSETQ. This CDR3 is CASSSPSGQGSNEQFF. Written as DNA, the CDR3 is TGCGCCAGCAGCTCTCCATCGGGACAGGGGTCCAATGAGCAGTTCTTC.

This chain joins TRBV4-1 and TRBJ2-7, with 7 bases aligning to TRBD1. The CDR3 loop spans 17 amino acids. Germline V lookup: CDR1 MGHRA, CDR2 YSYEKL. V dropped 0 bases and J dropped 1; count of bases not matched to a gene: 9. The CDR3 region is CASSQEGLTGASYEQYF. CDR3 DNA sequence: TGCGCCAGCAGCCAAGAAGGGTTAACAGGGGCTTCCTACGAGCAGTACTTC.

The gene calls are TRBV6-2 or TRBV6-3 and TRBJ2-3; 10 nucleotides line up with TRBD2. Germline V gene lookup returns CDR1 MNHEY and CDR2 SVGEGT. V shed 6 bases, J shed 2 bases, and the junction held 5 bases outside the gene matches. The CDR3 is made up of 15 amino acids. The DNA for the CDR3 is TGTGCCAGCAGCCCTAGCGGGGGTCCCACAGATACGCAGTATTTT. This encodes CASSPSGGPTDTQYF.

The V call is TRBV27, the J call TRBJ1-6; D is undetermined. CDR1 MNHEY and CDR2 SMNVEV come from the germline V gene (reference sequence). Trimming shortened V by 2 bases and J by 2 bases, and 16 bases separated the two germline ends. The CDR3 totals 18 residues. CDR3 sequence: CASSLNKGAGPYNSPLHF. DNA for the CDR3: TGTGCCAGCAGTTTAAATAAGGGAGCGGGCCCCTATAATTCACCCCTCCACTTT.

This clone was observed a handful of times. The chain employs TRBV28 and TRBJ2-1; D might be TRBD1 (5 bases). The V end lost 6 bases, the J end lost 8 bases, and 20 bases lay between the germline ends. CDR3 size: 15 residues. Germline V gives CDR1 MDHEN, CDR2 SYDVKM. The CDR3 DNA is TGTGCCAGCAGGTTTGGCAGGGATTTTATAGATGAGCAGTTCTTC. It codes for CASRFGRDFIDEQFF.

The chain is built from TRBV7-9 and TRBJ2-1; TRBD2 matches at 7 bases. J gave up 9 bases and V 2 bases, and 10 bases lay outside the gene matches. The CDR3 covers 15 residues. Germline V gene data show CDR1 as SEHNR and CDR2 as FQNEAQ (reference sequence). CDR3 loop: CASSLPVATGGEQFF. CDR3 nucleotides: TGTGCCAGCAGCTTACCCGTCGCTACGGGGGGTGAGCAGTTCTTC.

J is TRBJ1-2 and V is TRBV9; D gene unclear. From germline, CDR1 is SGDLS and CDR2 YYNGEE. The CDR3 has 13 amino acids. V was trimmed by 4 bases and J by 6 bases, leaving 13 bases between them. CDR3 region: CASSSNGLDGYTF. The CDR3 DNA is TGTGCCAGCAGCTCGAACGGGTTAGATGGCTACACCTTC.

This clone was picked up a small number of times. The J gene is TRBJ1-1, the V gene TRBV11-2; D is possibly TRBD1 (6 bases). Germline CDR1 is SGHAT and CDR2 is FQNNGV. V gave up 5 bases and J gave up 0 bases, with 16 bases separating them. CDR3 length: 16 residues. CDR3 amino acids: CASSVRRQALNTEAFF. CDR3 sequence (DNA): TGTGCCAGCAGCGTAAGAAGACAGGCCCTGAACACTGAAGCTTTCTTT.

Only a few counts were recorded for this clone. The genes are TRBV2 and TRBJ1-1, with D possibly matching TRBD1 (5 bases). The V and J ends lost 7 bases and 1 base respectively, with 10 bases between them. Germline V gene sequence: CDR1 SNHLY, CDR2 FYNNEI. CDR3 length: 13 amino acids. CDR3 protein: CASTQQGNTEAFF. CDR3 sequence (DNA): TGTGCCAGCACGCAGCAGGGGAACACTGAAGCTTTCTTT.